This T cell receptor (beta chain) came from a study of OX40 agonist ivuxolimab in advanced cancers. V shed 5 bases and J 0 bases; nucleotides not matched to a gene: 7. CDR3 length: 16 amino acids. CDR1 and CDR2 (germline): MGHRA, YSYEKL. Clones were read by immunoSEQ multiplex PCR, and TCRdb kept only the in-frame ones, dropping some. Here the sample spans 40,000 to 45,000 clones, 80% being singletons. The chain employs TRBV4-1 and TRBJ2-3, with 8 bases aligning to TRBD2. The source of this sequence is an adult with an advanced solid tumor such as melanoma, head and neck, liver or kidney cancer. This sample comprised CD4+ or CD8+ T cells sorted from blood, obtained in a trial of the OX40 agonist ivuxolimab. The CDR3 coding sequence is TGCGCCAGCAGCAGACTAGCGAAAAGTAGCACAGATACGCAGTATTTT. Translation: CASSRLAKSSTDTQYF.